This T cell receptor beta chain emerged from a study of cytomegalovirus exposure and HLA in healthy donors (dated 2017 in TCRdb). With regard to the full study: An earlier analysis of several hundred of the donors reported approximately 270 Gb of sequence data and 117 million unique TCR beta sequences from 150 million to 200 million T cells. Of the approximately 400 genotyped donors, 80% to 90% were placed in the genetic ancestry cluster associated with self-reported Caucasian donors. An early release that covered 500 to 800 HLA-typed donors contained around 330 gigabases of sequencing data and approximately 85 million unique TCR sequences. Typing coverage differed by locus: A, B, C, DRB1 and DQB1 were typed in about 629-640 donors, DQA1 in about 500, DPA1 in over 600, and DPB1 in just under 490. Class I and class II HLA loci were covered by the typing at four-digit resolution. The study aimed to test whether signatures of past pathogen exposure could be identified by cataloging public T cell receptors. Donor age, sex, ethnicity and CMV serostatus were collected together with the repertoire data. An earlier analysis of several hundred of the donors applied high-throughput TCR beta sequencing to assess whether each TCR beta V gene segment acted as functional or pseudogenic. In a later analysis, previously published TCR beta repertoires from 550 to 750 donors were re-analyzed and high-resolution HLA genotyping was added so that TCR occurrence patterns could be studied. The later analysis used no new phenotypic data to find candidate immune exposures, relying instead on TCR beta sequences and their occurrence across donors. Among over 350 genotyped donors of the cohort, an average of around 240,000 unique TCR beta nucleotide sequences were sequenced per donor, 15% to 20% of them non-productive. To predict cytomegalovirus infection status, the study brought together high-throughput TCR immunosequencing, statistical association of individual TCRs with disease status, and machine learning. Besides the first cohort of some 670 subjects, a separate validation cohort made up of about 120 different subjects was used. Genome-wide SNP genotypes for about 65% of the 666 donors were used in a later genetic analysis, which treated that subset as a discovery cohort. All discovery cohort repertoires had been generated on a single sequencing platform. The study used immunosequencing to profile the T cell repertoires of 600 to 850 subjects and linked those repertoires to cytomegalovirus serostatus. Roughly 5 DR-DQ haplotypes were handled as single units for association and clustering, since linkage in the cohort was strong.

The germline V and J ends show losses of 5 bases and 5 bases respectively, and no gene match explains 5 bases of the junction. CDR1 and CDR2, per the germline V gene (reference sequence), are SEHNR and FQNEAQ. Counted from cysteine to phenylalanine, this CDR3 has 14 amino acids. The sequence is cut down to CDR3 DNA, 42 bases in frame from base 1. Remarks on this clone: Which antigen it targets is not known. Nothing much larger sits one base from this clone, and base qualities are not available.

Libraries came from the immunoSEQ multiplex PCR assay. The multiplex PCR relied on a mix of 60 forward primers for TCR Vbeta segments and 13 reverse primers for TCR Jbeta segments. The CDR3 region of rearranged TCR beta genes was amplified from genomic DNA by a multiplex PCR assay. The Illumina HiSeq System was used to sequence the amplified TCR beta libraries as 87-base-pair reads. The authors' analysis ran thus. A later analysis counted some 74 million unique TCR beta chains across the 550 to 800 repertoires, and some 11 million of these chains were shared by at least two donors. Raw reads were error-corrected and collapsed into unique sequences by a nearest-neighbor algorithm in which closely related sequences were merged to remove PCR and sequencing errors. To assign V, D and J gene segments, CDR3 sequences were aligned to IMGT reference sequences. For a sequence to be retained, at least a six-nucleotide match to both a V gene segment and a J gene segment was required. A rearrangement was called productive if the CDR3 had no stop codons and remained in frame with V and J, and every other rearrangement was called non-productive. Following IMGT convention, CDR3 was defined as the stretch from the second conserved V-encoded cysteine to the conserved J-encoded phenylalanine. The earlier analysis of some 540 of the donors excluded any sequence lacking an unambiguous match to a single V gene segment. An earlier analysis of several hundred of the donors called V segments functional above 56.7% productive rearrangements and segregating when the between-donor standard deviation exceeded 5%. To diagnose cytomegalovirus status from the catalog of TCR beta chain sequences, a statistical classification framework was built. In a later analysis, V and J genes were assigned by comparing TCR nucleotide sequences against IMGT/GENE-DB human TR gene sequences. Using the TCRdist pipeline, a later analysis assigned CDR3 sequences along with most-parsimonious VDJ recombination scenarios. A later analysis defined each TCR beta chain by its CDR3 amino acid sequence plus V-gene family, and excluded reads lacking a unique V-gene family. In a later analysis, fewer than 600 highly shared, low-generation-probability nucleotide sequences were removed to address suspected cross-contamination and a sequencing artifact. In a later analysis, a clonal expansion index for each public chain was calculated from normalized within-repertoire ranks of inferred template counts. A later analysis computed generation probabilities with a VDJ recombination model fitted to out-of-frame rearrangements, and checked the results against IGoR. A later analysis scored TCR-TCR, TCR-HLA and TCR-CMV co-occurrence with hypergeometric tests, applying a repertoire-size bias correction to TCR pairs. A later analysis estimated false discovery rates by permuting HLA or CMV assignments 20 times. In a later analysis, co-occurring TCRs were grouped using DBSCAN, and TCRdist sequence similarity was added for clustering within HLA-allele-positive subsets. For co-occurrence clustering, repertoires with fewer than 30,000 or more than 120,000 public chains were excluded, along with roughly five repertoires with anomalous nucleotide sharing. The immuneACCESS repertoire file appears here via TCRdb, limited to in-frame rearrangements. These files lack a portion of the clones; in checked studies, under half of the deficit traces to unresolved V genes, and the cause of the others is not known. V and J calls and clone size are copied from that table; D and trimming were computed from the DNA. For this sample the table gives 110,000 to 150,000 clones, of which around three quarters were detected only once. The ten largest make up 2.1% of the sample.

The cohort was made up of under 800 healthy bone marrow donors. All cohort members were sampled while nominally healthy, although unrecorded immune exposures were likely present. The donor tested CMV seropositive, placing the donor among the 250 to 350 seropositive members of the cohort. A peripheral blood sample was collected from each donor, and TCR beta sequencing was performed on peripheral blood mononuclear cells. The Qiagen DNeasy Blood Extraction Kit was used to extract genomic DNA from the blood cell samples. General conclusions and limits of the study: Strong co-occurrence of HLA alleles, especially DR and DQ, made assigning TCR associations to individual alleles difficult. The study listed approximately 160 TCR beta chains as associated with cytomegalovirus. Linkage disequilibrium might explain the correlated functional status among segregating V segments, but an unknown experimental factor could not be excluded. According to the authors, the approach could potentially be generalized to other disease states and immunological phenotypes. A later genetic analysis associated a missense DCLRE1C variant with V-gene and J-gene trimming of TCR beta chains, and an independent cohort replicated the association. Compared with the roughly 700-donor mean, donors in an Asian-associated ancestry cluster had fewer N-insertions in productive TCRs, according to a later genetic analysis. Several of the top co-occurrence clusters appeared to be linked to parvovirus B19, influenza, CMV and Epstein-Barr virus, according to a later analysis. A cluster of highly shared sequence variants was judged likely to represent a technical artifact of the sequencing pipeline. Most TCR sequences were seen in very few donors, while some public TCRs were found in many individuals. According to a later analysis, most CMV-associated TCR beta chains appeared to be HLA-restricted, and the HLA associations seemed to be driven largely by CMV exposure. In a later analysis, TCR association rates were found to vary across HLA loci, with the most associated TCRs seen for DRB1 alleles and the fewest for HLA-C alleles. Sequencing depth was assumed to be roughly uniform across donors in the presence/absence analyses, though that assumption may not hold. Immune exposure information for the cohort was limited to CMV serostatus. The 87-base-pair reads could not distinguish some IMGT-functional V segments, including TRBV6-2 and TRBV6-3, so those segments were excluded. A further reported finding was that TCR beta sequences accurately predicted the HLA-A and HLA-B alleles for most subjects in the first cohort. Fewer than 20 rarely observed V segments, including chromosome 9 orphons, were excluded from the earlier analysis of about 500 of the donors because counts were too low. Because HLA typing was missing for some donors at each locus, association tests included only the typed subset. In vitro tests confirmed that three of the cytomegalovirus-associated TCR beta chains recognize cytomegalovirus antigens. In a later analysis, HLA-associated TCR beta chains were found to be more clonally expanded and to have lower generation probabilities than equally common non-associated chains. An earlier analysis of 587 of the donors showed that most TCR beta V segments appeared in productive rearrangements either about 87% or about 30% of the time, which broadly matched IMGT annotations. In a later analysis, 16,951 TCR beta sequences were associated with specific HLA alleles at a false discovery rate of 0.05. The classifier was reported to diagnose cytomegalovirus status with high specificity and sensitivity in both the original cohort and the validation cohort. In this cohort, only TCR beta chains were sequenced, and detectable features were limited by the absence of alpha or paired-chain data.

The TCR originated in a woman aged 60-70 years in good health and CMV-seropositive. The material sequenced was PBMCs. The V and J segments used are TRBV7-9 and TRBJ1-4, with 7 bases aligning to TRBD1. The nucleotide sequence is TGTGCCAGCAGCATGCGGACAGGAAATGAAAAACTGTTTTTT. Its coded protein is CASSMRTGNEKLFF. Joined to the reference TRBV7-9 and TRBJ1-4 proteins, this CDR3 gives the full variable domain: DTGVSQNPRHKITKRGQNVTFRCDPISEHNRLYWYRQTLGQGPEFLTYFQNEAQLEKSRLLSDRFSAERPKGSFSTLEIQRTEQGDSAMYLCASSMRTGNEKLFFGSGTQLSVL.